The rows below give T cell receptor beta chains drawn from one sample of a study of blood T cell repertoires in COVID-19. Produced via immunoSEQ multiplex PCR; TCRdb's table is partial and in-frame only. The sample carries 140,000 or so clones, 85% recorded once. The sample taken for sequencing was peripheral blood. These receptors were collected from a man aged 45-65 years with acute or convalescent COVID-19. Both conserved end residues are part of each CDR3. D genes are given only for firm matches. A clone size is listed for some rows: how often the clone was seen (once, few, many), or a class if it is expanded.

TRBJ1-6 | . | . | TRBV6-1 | CASSEGSSYNSPLHF | TGTGCCAGCAGTGAAGGGAGCTCCTATAATTCACCCCTCCACTTT
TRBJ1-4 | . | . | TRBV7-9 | CASSLAGHEKLFF | TGTGCCAGCAGCTTAGCGGGGCATGAAAAACTGTTTTTT
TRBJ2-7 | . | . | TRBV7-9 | CASSFSPYEQYF | TGTGCCAGCAGCTTTTCTCCCTACGAGCAGTACTTC
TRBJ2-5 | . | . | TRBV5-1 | CASSWLTGLEETQYF | TGCGCCAGCAGCTGGCTTACAGGGTTGGAAGAGACCCAGTACTTC
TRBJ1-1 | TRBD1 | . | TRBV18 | CASSADRGPTEAFF | TGTGCCAGCTCCGCGGACAGGGGGCCGACCGAAGCTTTCTTT
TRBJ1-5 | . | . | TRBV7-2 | CASSLAWGGNQPQHF | TGTGCCAGCAGCCTAGCCTGGGGAGGGAATCAGCCCCAGCATTTT
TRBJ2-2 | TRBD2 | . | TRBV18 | CASSLPGLGATGELFF | TGTGCCAGCTCACTACCGGGACTAGGTGCCACCGGGGAGCTGTTTTTT
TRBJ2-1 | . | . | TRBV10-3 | CAISEGTPGGSYNEQFF | TGTGCCATCAGTGAGGGGACTCCCGGTGGCTCCTACAATGAGCAGTTCTTC
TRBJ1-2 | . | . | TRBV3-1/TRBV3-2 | CASSQVGNYGYTF | TGTGCCAGCAGCCAAGTTGGCAACTATGGCTACACCTTC
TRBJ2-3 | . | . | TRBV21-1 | CASSTGGDTQYF | TGTGCCAGCAGCACCGGGGGAGATACGCAGTATTTT
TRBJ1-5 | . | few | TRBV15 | CATSRGSGDQPQHF | TGTGCCACCAGCAGAGGAAGCGGGGACCAGCCCCAGCATTTT
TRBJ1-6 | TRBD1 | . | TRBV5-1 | CASSLTEQGSAYNSPLHF | TGCGCCAGCAGCTTAACTGAACAGGGGAGCGCCTATAATTCACCCCTCCACTTT
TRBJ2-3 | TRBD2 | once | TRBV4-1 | CASSLTSGSSTDTQYF | TGCGCCAGCAGCCTTACTAGCGGATCTAGCACAGATACGCAGTATTTT
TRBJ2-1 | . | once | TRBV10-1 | CASSEGGINEQFF | TGCGCCAGCAGTGAGGGGGGGATTAATGAGCAGTTCTTC
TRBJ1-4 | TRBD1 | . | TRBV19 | CATRWRGQENEKLFF | TGTGCCACCAGATGGCGGGGACAGGAAAATGAAAAACTGTTTTTT
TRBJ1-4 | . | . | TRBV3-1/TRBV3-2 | CASSRGGPNEKLFF | TGTGCCAGCAGCCGGGGCGGCCCTAATGAAAAACTGTTTTTT
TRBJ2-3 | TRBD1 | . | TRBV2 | CASIRGPRDTQYF | TGTGCCAGCATTAGGGGGCCGAGAGATACGCAGTATTTT
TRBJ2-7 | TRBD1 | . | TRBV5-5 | CASSLEWGTDRGYEQYF | TGTGCCAGCAGCTTGGAGTGGGGGACCGACAGGGGATACGAGCAGTACTTC
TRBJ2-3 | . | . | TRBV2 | CASKAQGSRSDTQYF | TGTGCCAGCAAAGCGCAGGGTTCAAGATCAGATACGCAGTATTTT
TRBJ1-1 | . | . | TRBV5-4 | CASSLERVWNTEAFF | TGTGCCAGCAGCTTGGAGAGGGTTTGGAACACTGAAGCTTTCTTT
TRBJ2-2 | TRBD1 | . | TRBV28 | CASSLTGGNTGELFF | TGTGCCAGCAGTTTGACAGGGGGCAACACCGGGGAGCTGTTTTTT
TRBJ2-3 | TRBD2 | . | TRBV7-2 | CASSLEPSGLGSDTQYF | TGTGCCAGCAGCTTAGAACCTAGCGGGTTAGGGAGCGATACGCAGTATTTT
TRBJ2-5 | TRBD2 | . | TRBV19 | CASSPTRGGKTQYF | TGTGCCAGTAGTCCCACTCGGGGGGGAAAGACCCAGTACTTC
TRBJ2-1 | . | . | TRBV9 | CASSVAGYPNEQFF | TGTGCCAGCAGCGTAGCAGGATACCCCAATGAGCAGTTCTTC
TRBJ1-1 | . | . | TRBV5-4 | CASSLAVLNTEAFF | TGTGCCAGCAGCTTGGCGGTGCTGAACACTGAAGCTTTCTTT
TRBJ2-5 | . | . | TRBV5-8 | CASLYTGLQETQYF | TGTGCCAGCCTATACACAGGCCTACAAGAGACCCAGTACTTC
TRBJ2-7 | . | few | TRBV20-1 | CSASNLQTSGEQYF | TGCAGTGCTAGTAATCTCCAAACCTCGGGGGAGCAGTACTTC
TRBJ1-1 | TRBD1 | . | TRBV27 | CASSFSGTGDLRNTEAFF | TGTGCCAGCAGTTTCTCCGGGACAGGGGACCTCCGAAACACTGAAGCTTTCTTT
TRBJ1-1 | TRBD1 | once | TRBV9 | CASSVGTGTNTEAFF | TGTGCCAGCAGCGTAGGGACAGGGACGAACACTGAAGCTTTCTTT
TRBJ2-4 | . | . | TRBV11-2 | CASSQGGGRVQYF | TGTGCCAGCAGCCAAGGGGGAGGGAGGGTTCAGTACTTC